Listed here are 9 T cell receptor beta chains from one sample, sequenced in a study of T-cell memory formation after mild COVID-19. TCRdb re-derived calls from the 5' RACE reads in MiXCR, one entry per CDR3 protein. The sample carries roughly 410,000 distinct CDR3 sequences, less than 25% recorded once. The source material was PBMCs or a T cell subset sorted from them (not recorded which). Every receptor here comes from an adult woman who had mild COVID-19 (a few samples of this study predate the infection). Cell type and time point are not known.

The rearrangement joins TRBV4-2 to TRBJ2-7; TRBD1 aligns across 11 bases. The germline V gene encodes CDR1 LGHNA and CDR2 YNFKEQ. The CDR3 runs to 14 residues. The trim removed 8 bases at V and 3 bases at J, leaving 6 bases unmatched. The CDR3 region is CASGTGGDFYEQYF. For the CDR3, the DNA is TGTGCCAGCGGGACAGGGGGTGATTTCTACGAGCAGTACTTC.

This chain uses TRBV16 with TRBJ1-1; D ambiguous. Trimming removed 1 base at V and 7 bases at J, with 10 bases between. Germline assignment: CDR1 KGHSY and CDR2 FQNENV. The length of the CDR3 is 13 residues. CDR3 nucleotides: TGTGCCAGCAGCCAATTGGCAGCCTATGAAGCTTTCTTT. This sequence encodes CASSQLAAYEAFF.

This chain links TRBV9 with TRBJ2-1; 9 bases are a match to TRBD2. CDR1 and CDR2 from the germline V gene are SGDLS and YYNGEE. Germline trimming cut 3 bases from V and 9 bases from J; bases unmatched to any gene: 7. The CDR3 runs 14 residues. CDR3 amino acids: CASSAGLASLEQFF. DNA of the CDR3: TGTGCCAGCAGCGCCGGACTAGCGAGCCTTGAGCAGTTCTTC.

This clonotype was detected a few times. This chain links TRBV7-2 with TRBJ2-7; 10 bases align to TRBD2. Germline V gene sequence: CDR1 SGHTA, CDR2 FQGNSA. V lost 2 bases, J lost 2 bases, and 3 bases stayed unmatched. This CDR3 has 15 residues. The CDR3 sequence is CASSLSGRGTYEQYF. Written as DNA, the CDR3 is TGTGCCAGCAGCTTAAGCGGGAGGGGAACCTACGAGCAGTACTTC.

The rearrangement joins TRBV7-3 to TRBJ2-3; TRBD2 aligns across 7 bases. Germline trimming cut 5 bases from V and 2 bases from J; bases unmatched to any gene: 7. Germline V gene lookup returns CDR1 SGHTA and CDR2 FQGTGA. The CDR3 runs 15 residues. CDR3 region: CASSPTGRNTDTQYF. CDR3 in DNA: TGTGCCAGCAGCCCAACCGGGAGGAACACAGATACGCAGTATTTT.

This clonotype has more than one count but fewer than ten. This rearrangement joins TRBV7-6 to TRBJ2-2; D possibly uses TRBD1 or TRBD2 (5 bases each). V lost 3 bases and J lost 4, with 12 bases in between. Germline CDR1 SGHVS, CDR2 FNYEAQ. CDR3 length: 15 amino acids. The CDR3 loop reads CASSLGQGVTGELFF. The CDR3 coding sequence is TGTGCCAGCAGCTTGGGGCAGGGAGTCACCGGGGAGCTGTTTTTT.

There are a few counts of this clonotype. The chain is built from TRBV7-9 and TRBJ2-1, with D unclear. Trimming pared 1 base from V and 6 bases from J, leaving 10 bases between. Per the germline V gene, CDR1 is SEHNR and CDR2 is FQNEAQ (reference sequence). This CDR3 comprises 14 residues. DNA for the CDR3: TGTGCCAGCAGCTTAGTTTCTAGTAGCAATGAGCAGTTCTTC. This codes for CASSLVSSSNEQFF.

There are a few counts of this clonotype. The chain couples TRBV6-5 to TRBJ2-1, with 11 bases lining up with TRBD2. Germline V gene data show CDR1 as MNHEY and CDR2 as SVGAGI. The junction had 9 bases not matched to a gene; V was cut back by 6 bases and J by 8 bases. This CDR3 spans 15 amino acids. CDR3 in amino acids: CASSPTSGSIYEQFF. The DNA for the CDR3 is TGTGCCAGCAGCCCTACTAGCGGGAGTATCTATGAGCAGTTCTTC.

The chain employs TRBV30 and TRBJ2-3; TRBD1 might be the D (5 bases). This CDR3 has 16 residues. CDR1 and CDR2 from the germline V gene are GTSNPN and SVGIG (reference sequence). V was trimmed by 0 bases and J by 4 bases, leaving 17 bases between them. The CDR3 nucleotides read TGTGCCTGGAGTGTACGCAGCTGGTGGGGCGCAGATACGCAGTATTTT. Translating it yields CAWSVRSWWGADTQYF.